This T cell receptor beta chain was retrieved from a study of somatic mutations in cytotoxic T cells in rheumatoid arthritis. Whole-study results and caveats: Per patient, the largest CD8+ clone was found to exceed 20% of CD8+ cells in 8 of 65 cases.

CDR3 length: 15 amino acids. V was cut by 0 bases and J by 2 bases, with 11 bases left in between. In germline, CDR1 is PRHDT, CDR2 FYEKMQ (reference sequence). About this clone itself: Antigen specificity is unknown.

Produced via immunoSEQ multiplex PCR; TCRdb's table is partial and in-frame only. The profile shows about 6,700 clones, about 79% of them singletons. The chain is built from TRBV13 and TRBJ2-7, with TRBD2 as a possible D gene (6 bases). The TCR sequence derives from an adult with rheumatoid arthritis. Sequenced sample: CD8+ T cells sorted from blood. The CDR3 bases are TGTGCCAGCAGCTTAGGTCGGGAGTTCCCCTACGAGCAGTACTTC. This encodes CASSLGREFPYEQYF.